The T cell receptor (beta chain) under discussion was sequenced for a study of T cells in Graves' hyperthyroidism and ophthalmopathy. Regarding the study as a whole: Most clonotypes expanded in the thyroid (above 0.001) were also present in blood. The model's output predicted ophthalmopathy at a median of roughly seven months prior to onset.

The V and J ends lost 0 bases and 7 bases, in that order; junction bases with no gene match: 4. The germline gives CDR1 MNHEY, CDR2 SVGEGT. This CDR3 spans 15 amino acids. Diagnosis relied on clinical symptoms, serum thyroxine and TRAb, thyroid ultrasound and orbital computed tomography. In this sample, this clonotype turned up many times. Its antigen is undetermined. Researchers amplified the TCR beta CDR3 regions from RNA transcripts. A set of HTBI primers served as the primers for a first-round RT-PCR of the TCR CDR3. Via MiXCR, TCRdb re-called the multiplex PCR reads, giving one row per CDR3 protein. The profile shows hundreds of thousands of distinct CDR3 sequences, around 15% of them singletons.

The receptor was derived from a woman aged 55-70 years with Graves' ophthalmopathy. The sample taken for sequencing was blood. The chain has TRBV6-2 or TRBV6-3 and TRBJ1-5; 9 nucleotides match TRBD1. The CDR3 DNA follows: TGTGCCAGCAGTTACTCGGGACAGGGAGACCAGCCCCAGCATTTT. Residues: CASSYSGQGDQPQHF.